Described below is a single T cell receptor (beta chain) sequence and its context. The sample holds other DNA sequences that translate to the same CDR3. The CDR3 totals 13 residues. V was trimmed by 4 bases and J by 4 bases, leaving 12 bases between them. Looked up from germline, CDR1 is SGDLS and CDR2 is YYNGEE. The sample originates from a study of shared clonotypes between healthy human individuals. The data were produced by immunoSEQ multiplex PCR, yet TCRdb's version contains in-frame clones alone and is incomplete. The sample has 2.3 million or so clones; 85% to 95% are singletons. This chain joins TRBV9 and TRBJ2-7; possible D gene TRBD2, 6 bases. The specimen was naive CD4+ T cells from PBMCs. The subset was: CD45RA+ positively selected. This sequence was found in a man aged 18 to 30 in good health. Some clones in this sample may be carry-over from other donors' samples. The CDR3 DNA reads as TGTGCCAGCAGCCCCCCCGGGAGTTACGAGCAGTACTTC. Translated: CASSPPGSYEQYF.